Following are 18 T cell receptor beta chains from one sample sequenced in a study of siplizumab effects on memory and regulatory T cells. Assay used: immunoSEQ multiplex PCR; TCRdb lists only in-frame clones, some missing. The sample gives over 95,000 clones, approximately 92% of which show up once; over 0.15% is in the top ten. Sequencing input: non-Treg CD4+ T cells sorted from blood. Receptors originate from a human donor in good health.

This clone was seen just once. The chain recombines TRBV5-5 with TRBJ2-3, with TRBD2 matching 8 bases. The germline CDR1 and CDR2 sequences are SGHKS and YYEKEE (reference sequence). CDR3 length: 15 amino acids. J lost 4 bases, V lost 1 base, and 5 bases had no gene match. The DNA of the CDR3 is TGTGCCAGCAGCTTGACTAGCGGCCGGGCAGATACGCAGTATTTT. It encodes CASSLTSGRADTQYF.

This sequence joins TRBV10-3 and TRBJ2-5, with 8 bases aligning to TRBD2. The V gene's germline CDR1 is ENHRY and CDR2 SYGVKD. This CDR3 spans 14 amino acids. With V trimmed by 2 bases and J by 4 bases, 3 bases remained unmatched. The CDR3 bases are TGTGCCATCAGTGAGGTCGGGGGGGCAGAGACCCAGTACTTC. Protein sequence: CAISEVGGAETQYF.

This chain links TRBV11-2 with TRBJ2-5, with 11 nucleotides matching TRBD2. CDR1 is SGHAT and CDR2 is FQNNGV in the germline V gene. This CDR3 is built from 16 residues. Trimming at V came to 2 bases and at J to 5 bases, leaving 7 bases not matched to a gene. The CDR3 nucleotides read TGTGCCAGCAGCTTACTTAGCGGGGGGGCGTGGGAGACCCAGTACTTC. This gives the protein CASSLLSGGAWETQYF. The entire variable domain, with the rest obtained from reference TRBV11-2 and TRBJ2-5, is as follows: EAGVAQSPRYKIIEKRQSVAFWCNPISGHATLYWYQQILGQGPKLLIQFQNNGVVDDSQLPKDRFSAERLKGVDSTLKIQPAKLEDSAVYLCASSLLSGGAWETQYFGPGTRLLVL.

V usage is TRBV28 and J usage is TRBJ1-1; 9 bases align to TRBD1. The germline V gene has CDR1 MDHEN and CDR2 SYDVKM. CDR3 size: 15 residues. J lost 4 bases, V lost 10 bases, and 13 bases had no gene match. CDR3 DNA: TGTGCCATACGGACAGGGGCCCTCTCAAGCACTGAAGCTTTCTTT. It translates to CAIRTGALSSTEAFF.

The chain recombines TRBV5-1 with TRBJ2-3; TRBD1 matches 9 bases. Germline CDR1 and CDR2: SGHRS and YFSETQ. The trim removed 3 bases at V and 2 bases at J, leaving 7 bases unmatched. The CDR3 sequence is 16 residues long. Here the CDR3 reads CASSSDRDRVTDTQYF. DNA for the CDR3: TGCGCCAGCAGCTCCGACCGGGACAGGGTCACAGATACGCAGTATTTT.

Written as DNA, the CDR3 is TGTGCCTGGAGTCCACGAACCGGGGAGCTGTTTTTT. Its translation: CAWSPRTGELFF. This chain uses TRBV30 with TRBJ2-2; D is undetermined. Germline CDR1 is GTSNPN and CDR2 is SVGIG (reference sequence). Trimming pared 2 bases from V and 5 bases from J, leaving 6 bases between. This CDR3 is 12 amino acids long.

A single count supports this clone. V and J are TRBV12-5 and TRBJ2-5; the D is unclear. CDR3 size: 13 residues. CDR1 and CDR2 (germline): LGHNT, FRNRAP. V was clipped by 3 bases and J by 5 bases, with 10 bases between them. The CDR3 reads CASGFFQAETQYF. CDR3 nucleotides: TGTGCTAGTGGTTTTTTCCAGGCGGAGACCCAGTACTTC.

The rearrangement joins TRBV7-6 to TRBJ1-3; no definite D call. Per germline, CDR1 SGHVS and CDR2 FNYEAQ. This CDR3 is 15 amino acids long. The germline V and J ends were trimmed by 5 bases and 0 bases, with 11 bases remaining between them. CDR3 DNA sequence: TGTGCCAGCAGCGACTCGACGCGCTCTGGAAACACCATATATTTT. This translates into CASSDSTRSGNTIYF.

The chain couples TRBV5-4 to TRBJ2-5; D may correspond to TRBD1 or TRBD2 (7 bases each). The CDR3 consists of 14 residues. V was trimmed by 2 bases and J by 5 bases, leaving 13 bases between them. Germline loops: CDR1 SGHNT, CDR2 YYREEE (reference sequence). CDR3 sequence (DNA): TGTGCCAGCAGCTTAGGCCAGGGGGGGGAGACCCAGTACTTC. Translated, it gives CASSLGQGGETQYF.

The chain combines TRBV6-5 with TRBJ1-5; TRBD1 matches 10 bases. Germline V gives CDR1 MNHEY, CDR2 SVGAGI. The CDR3 totals 15 residues. The J segment lost 4 bases and the V segment lost 6 bases, leaving 6 bases of the junction unmatched. In nucleotides, the CDR3 is TGTGCCAGCAGGCGGGACAGGGGTAGGAATCAGCCCCAGCATTTT. This codes for CASRRDRGRNQPQHF.

The chain carries TRBV7-2 and TRBJ1-1; D gene uncertain. V lost 0 bases, J lost 8 bases, and 10 bases lay in between. Per germline, CDR1 SGHTA and CDR2 FQGNSA. The CDR3 is 13 amino acids. The CDR3 reads CASSLAGNREAFF. CDR3 nucleotide sequence: TGTGCCAGCAGCTTAGCCGGGAACCGGGAAGCTTTCTTT.

The chain employs TRBV25-1 and TRBJ2-3; TRBD2 might be the D (5 bases). This CDR3 is built from 15 residues. Germline values: CDR1 MGHDK, CDR2 SYGVNS. V was trimmed by 6 bases and J by 2 bases, leaving 15 bases between them. The DNA for the CDR3 is TGTGCCAGCAGCGCGGGTACAGTCCTCACAGATACGCAGTATTTT. Protein sequence: CASSAGTVLTDTQYF.

The rearrangement joins TRBV12-5 to TRBJ1-2; 7 bases fit TRBD1. The germline V gene encodes CDR1 LGHNT and CDR2 FRNRAP. This CDR3 has 14 residues. V lost 7 bases, J lost 0 bases, and 5 bases stayed unmatched. CDR3 amino acids: CASVGTASNYGYTF. For the CDR3, the DNA is TGTGCTAGTGTTGGGACAGCCTCTAACTATGGCTACACCTTC.

This chain connects TRBV2 to TRBJ2-1; maybe TRBD2 (5 bases). Trimming left V 3 bases short and J 4 bases short, with 10 bases between. Germline V gene lookup returns CDR1 SNHLY and CDR2 FYNNEI. This CDR3 contains 14 residues. CDR3 in DNA: TGTGCCAGCAGTGAGTTAGCGCCTTACAATGAGCAGTTCTTC. Its protein is CASSELAPYNEQFF. Drawing the rest from reference TRBV2 and TRBJ2-1, the complete variable domain is EPEVTQTPSHQVTQMGQEVILRCVPISNHLYFYWYRQILGQKVEFLVSFYNNEISEKSEIFDDQFSVERPDGSNFTLKIRSTKLEDSAMYFCASSELAPYNEQFFGPGTRLTVL.

This chain joins TRBV19 and TRBJ1-6; 7 bases are a match to TRBD1. Germline trimming cut 5 bases from V and 9 bases from J; bases unmatched to any gene: 13. The CDR3 loop spans 16 amino acids. Germline CDR1 reads LNHDA; CDR2 reads SQIVND (reference sequence). DNA for the CDR3: TGTGCCAGTAGTGACCGGGACAGAGCTTTCCCTTCACCCCTCCACTTT. Protein product: CASSDRDRAFPSPLHF.

The chain recombines TRBV27 with TRBJ2-4, with TRBD1 identical over 9 bases. Germline V gene sequence: CDR1 MNHEY, CDR2 SMNVEV (reference sequence). V was pared by 7 bases and J by 6 bases, with 22 bases of the junction left unmatched. The CDR3 spans 19 residues. The CDR3 loop reads CASTLGGEQGAKRGNIQYF. The CDR3 DNA follows: TGTGCCAGCACCCTAGGGGGGGAACAGGGGGCAAAGCGGGGAAACATTCAGTACTTC.

This clone was counted once. V usage is TRBV6-5 and J usage is TRBJ1-1; D is uncertain. The CDR3 sequence is 14 residues long. The V end lost 0 bases, the J end lost 1 base, and 6 bases lay between the germline ends. Germline values: CDR1 MNHEY, CDR2 SVGAGI. The CDR3, as DNA: TGTGCCAGCAGTTACTCGAACAGGAACACTGAAGCTTTCTTT. Amino acids: CASSYSNRNTEAFF.

V is TRBV14 and J is TRBJ1-1, with TRBD1 as a possible D gene (6 bases). CDR1 is SGHDN and CDR2 is FVKESK in the germline V gene. CDR3 length equals 15 residues. V lost 2 bases to trimming and J lost 0 bases, with 10 bases between them. CDR3 sequence (DNA): TGTGCCAGCAGCCAAATCGGACAGTTGAACACTGAAGCTTTCTTT. The encoded protein is CASSQIGQLNTEAFF.